A single sample is the source of the 12 T cell receptor beta chains below, sequenced in a study of control samples from healthy donors and cancer patients. Measured with immunoSEQ multiplex PCR; TCRdb has only the in-frame clones, and not every one. The data show approximately 100,000 clones, roughly 91% seen once. Sequenced input: PBMCs. The receptors were sampled from a man aged 55 to 70 with lung cancer.

V usage is TRBV28 and J usage is TRBJ2-3; D unresolved. The V end lost 3 bases, the J end lost 4 bases, and 8 bases lay between the germline ends. CDR3 length: 13 amino acids. The germline gives CDR1 MDHEN, CDR2 SYDVKM. The CDR3 coding sequence is TGTGCCAGCAGTTTTAAATTCCCAGATACGCAGTATTTT. Translation gives CASSFKFPDTQYF.

The V call is TRBV6-6, the J call TRBJ1-5; 7 nucleotides align to TRBD1. V gave up 6 bases and J gave up 4 bases; unmatched junction bases: 12. The CDR3 runs 16 residues. Germline V gives CDR1 MNHNY, CDR2 SVGAGI (reference sequence). CDR3 amino acids: CASSSLGGQSNQPQHF. The CDR3, as DNA: TGTGCCAGCAGCTCCCTGGGGGGACAGTCTAATCAGCCCCAGCATTTT.

The V and J genes are TRBV7-3 and TRBJ2-2; D may match TRBD1 or TRBD2 (6 bases each). Germline V gives CDR1 SGHTA, CDR2 FQGTGA. The CDR3 spans 16 residues. Trimming took off 0 bases at V and 6 bases at J, with 14 bases between the two ends. The CDR3 protein is CASSLTGGSSSGELFF. The CDR3 region has the DNA TGTGCCAGCAGCTTAACGGGGGGCTCCTCTTCCGGGGAGCTGTTTTTT.

The V gene is TRBV18, the J gene TRBJ1-3; D may be TRBD1 (5 bases). This CDR3 contains 17 residues. Germline assignment: CDR1 KGHSH and CDR2 LQKENI. Trimming removed 0 bases from V and 0 bases from J, with 12 bases in between. The CDR3 DNA reads as TGTGCCAGCTCACCACCTACAGGAGCAGTCTCTGGAAACACCATATATTTT. This sequence encodes CASSPPTGAVSGNTIYF.

The CDR3 sequence: CASSRDFYNSPLHF. The CDR3 DNA reads as TGTGCCAGCAGCCGCGACTTTTATAATTCACCCCTCCACTTT. V usage is TRBV3-1 (or the pseudogene TRBV3-2) and J usage is TRBJ1-6; D ambiguous. CDR3 length: 14 amino acids. The germline CDR1 and CDR2 sequences are LGHDT and YNNKEL (reference sequence). V lost 4 bases to trimming and J lost 4 bases, with 8 bases between them.

In its sample, this clone was seen once. The J gene is TRBJ1-1, the V gene TRBV5-1, with D possibly matching TRBD1 (6 bases). This CDR3 spans 16 amino acids. Per the germline V gene, CDR1 is SGHRS and CDR2 is YFSETQ. Deletions cut 0 bases from V and 6 bases from J, with 18 bases between. The CDR3 here is CASSLVPTGMGAEAFF. The CDR3 DNA is TGCGCCAGCAGCTTGGTCCCCACAGGGATGGGGGCTGAAGCTTTCTTT.

This sequence joins TRBV12-5 and TRBJ2-1, with 9 bases that match TRBD1. The CDR3 consists of 16 residues. Germline-derived CDR1 and CDR2 are LGHNT and FRNRAP. Losses at the gene ends were 2 bases for V and 4 bases for J; bases not matched to a gene: 6. The chain's CDR3 is CASGLFRDRAYNEQFF. CDR3 nucleotide sequence: TGTGCTAGTGGTTTGTTCCGGGACAGGGCATACAATGAGCAGTTCTTC.

The CDR3 DNA reads TGTGCCAGCAGTCTGGTGCCTCGGCCCGCTAATGGCTACACCTTC. Protein product: CASSLVPRPANGYTF. This chain joins TRBV6-5 and TRBJ1-2, with D hard to call. Germline CDR1 and CDR2: MNHEY and SVGAGI. CDR3 length equals 15 residues. The V end lost 5 bases, the J end lost 6 bases, and 19 bases lay between the germline ends.

The rearrangement uses TRBV18 and TRBJ2-2; TRBD1 agrees at 9 bases. The germline V gene has CDR1 KGHSH and CDR2 LQKENI. The V gene end was trimmed by 4 bases and the J gene end by 4 bases; junction bases not matched to a gene: 4. This CDR3 is built from 15 residues. The CDR3 sequence: CASSQGQGATGELFF. In DNA, the CDR3 is TGTGCCAGCTCACAGGGACAGGGAGCCACCGGGGAGCTGTTTTTT.

The rearrangement links TRBV10-3 to TRBJ2-7; 7 bases align to TRBD1. This CDR3 is 16 amino acids long. V shed 3 bases and J 5 bases; nucleotides not matched to a gene: 13. CDR1 is ENHRY and CDR2 is SYGVKD in the germline V gene. The CDR3 region is CAISDRIQGRFDEQYV. The CDR3 DNA reads as TGTGCCATCAGTGATCGGATACAGGGGCGGTTCGACGAGCAGTACGTC.

The chain combines TRBV10-3 with TRBJ2-5; 8 bases map to TRBD2. Trimming took 0 bases from V and 5 from J; bases not matched to a gene: 2. The CDR3 is made up of 14 amino acids. Germline V gene lookup returns CDR1 ENHRY and CDR2 SYGVKD. DNA for the CDR3: TGTGCCATCAGTGAGTCGGTAGCGGGGGAGACCCAGTACTTC. This sequence encodes CAISESVAGETQYF.

The chain joins TRBV6-5 to TRBJ2-2; D possibly corresponds to TRBD1 (5 bases). Trimming removed 4 bases from V and 4 bases from J, with 7 bases in between. This CDR3 has 13 residues. Germline V gene sequence: CDR1 MNHEY, CDR2 SVGAGI. CDR3 loop: CASSFTGTGELFF. In DNA, the CDR3 is TGTGCCAGCAGTTTCACAGGCACCGGGGAGCTGTTTTTT.